A selection of T cell receptor beta chains follows, all from one sample in a study of monozygotic twins with cystic fibrosis. TCRdb's copy holds only in-frame clones and misses some; the assay was immunoSEQ multiplex PCR. The table lists 30,000 to 35,000 clones, around 96% of them singletons, with 0.15% to 0.2% in the top ten. The sequenced sample consisted of blood. The receptors here all came from a girl aged 2 to 10 with cystic fibrosis. Each CDR3 is given with its conserved first and last residue. The D gene is left open where the match is weak. Clone sizes are given selectively: once, few, many, or a class where the clone is expanded.

TRBV29-1	TRBJ2-6	-	-	TGCAGCCCTAGGGGTTCTGGGGCCAACGTCCTGACTTTC	CSPRGSGANVLTF
TRBV2	TRBJ1-1	-	-	TGTGCCAGCAGTCCGACAGGACGGAACACTGAAGCTTTCTTT	CASSPTGRNTEAFF
TRBV10-3	TRBJ1-1	-	TRBD1	TGTGCCATCAGTGGGCTGCCCCTCGGGGACAGGGAATCCGGTGAAGCTTTCTTT	CAISGLPLGDRESGEAFF
TRBV5-6	TRBJ1-1	-	-	TGTGCCAGCAGCTTGGGTTCAGTTGAAGCTTTCTTT	CASSLGSVEAFF
TRBV7-9	TRBJ2-7	-	-	TGTGCCAGCAGCTTCTCCACCGGGGATTCCTACGAGCAGTACTTC	CASSFSTGDSYEQYF
TRBV7-8	TRBJ1-5	-	-	TGTGCCAGCAGCTTAGCGCGGGTGAGCAATCAGCCCCAGCATTTT	CASSLARVSNQPQHF
TRBV12-5	TRBJ1-2	-	-	TGTGCTAGTGGTTCCCGACAGAACTATGGCTACACCTTC	CASGSRQNYGYTF
TRBV23-1	TRBJ1-3	-	TRBD1	TGCGCCAGCAGTCAATCGAGTGAATCGGAAACAGGGGATGGAAACACCATATATTTT	CASSQSSESETGDGNTIYF
TRBV5-6	TRBJ1-1	-	-	TGTGCCAGCAGCTTGTTCGTAGGGGCTGAAGCTTTCTTT	CASSLFVGAEAFF
TRBV5-4	TRBJ2-1	-	-	TGTGCCAGCAGCTTGGATCAGTCAACGGTCAATGAGCAGTTCTTC	CASSLDQSTVNEQFF
TRBV6-5	TRBJ2-7	-	-	TGTGCCAGCAGTGCAGGGGGGTCCTACGAGCAGTACTTC	CASSAGGSYEQYF
TRBV5-1	TRBJ1-3	-	-	TGCGCCAGCAGCTTGGATTGGGGAAACACCATATATTTT	CASSLDWGNTIYF
TRBV27	TRBJ1-1	-	TRBD1	TGTGCCAGCAGTTCGTGGACAGGGGGGGGAGAAGCTTTCTTT	CASSSWTGGGEAFF
TRBV19	TRBJ1-6	-	TRBD1	TGTGCCAGTAGTATTATGGGGGCGACAGGGAATTCACCCCTCCACTTT	CASSIMGATGNSPLHF
TRBV7-2	TRBJ2-1	-	-	TGTGCCAGCAGCTTAGTAGGTGCCCTCTACAATGAGCAGTTCTTC	CASSLVGALYNEQFF
TRBV5-1	TRBJ1-1	-	-	TGCGCCAGCAGCTTGAGGGAGCGGGGCAACTCAGCTTTCTTT	CASSLRERGNSAFF
TRBV19	TRBJ2-6	-	-	TGTGCCAGTAAAGGGGACTCTGGGGCCAACGTCCTGACTTTC	CASKGDSGANVLTF
TRBV11-2	TRBJ2-1	-	-	TGTGCCAGCAGCGCAAGGGGCGGGATCGAAGTGAATGAGCAGTTCTTC	CASSARGGIEVNEQFF
TRBV5-4	TRBJ2-7	-	-	TGTGCCAGCAGCTGGATGGGGTACTACGAGCAGTACTTC	CASSWMGYYEQYF
TRBV7-2	TRBJ2-1	-	-	TGTGCCAGCAGCCCCACGATGGGTTACTCCTACAATGAGCAGTTCTTC	CASSPTMGYSYNEQFF
TRBV7-9	TRBJ2-7	-	TRBD1	TGTGCCAGCAGCACCACAGGGGGGAAGGTCGAGCAGTACTTC	CASSTTGGKVEQYF
TRBV4-1	TRBJ1-1	-	-	TGCGCCAGCAGCCAATTAGGCGACACTGAAGCTTTCTTT	CASSQLGDTEAFF
TRBV19	TRBJ1-2	-	-	TGTGCCAGTAGTATACGGGCAGGGCATGGCTACACCTTC	CASSIRAGHGYTF
TRBV4-1	TRBJ2-1	-	TRBD2	TGCGCCAGCAGCCAAGATCAGGGACTAACCTACAATGAGCAGTTCTTC	CASSQDQGLTYNEQFF
TRBV20-1	TRBJ1-1	once	-	TGCAGTGCTAGGCCCGGGGGCGCCGCTTTCTTT	CSARPGGAAFF
TRBV29-1	TRBJ2-3	once	TRBD2	TGCAGCGTCGGCGGGAGGCCTAGCACAGATACGCAGTATTTT	CSVGGRPSTDTQYF
TRBV29-1	TRBJ1-1	-	-	TGCAGCGTTGTCAGGGAAACTGAAGCTTTCTTT	CSVVRETEAFF
TRBV18	TRBJ1-5	-	-	TGTGCCAGCTCACGCAGTAACCCCAATCAGCCCCAGCATTTT	CASSRSNPNQPQHF
TRBV2	TRBJ2-1	-	TRBD2	TGTGCCAGCAGTCGTGGACTAGCGGGGGAGTACAATGAGCAGTTCTTC	CASSRGLAGEYNEQFF
TRBV5-4	TRBJ2-2	-	TRBD2	TGTGCCAGCAGCTTGGTATCCAGCGGGAGGGCCCGGGAGCTGTTTTTT	CASSLVSSGRARELFF
TRBV6-5	TRBJ2-7	-	-	TGTGCCAGCAGTTACGGTGGTAGCCGGAGAGACTACGAGCAGTACTTC	CASSYGGSRRDYEQYF
TRBV10-3	TRBJ2-3	-	-	TGTGCCATCAGTGAGTCAGATACGCAGTATTTT	CAISESDTQYF
TRBV10-3	TRBJ1-2	-	TRBD1	TGTGCCGCCACGACAGGGACCGATCGGGGCTACACCTTC	CAATTGTDRGYTF
TRBV10-3	TRBJ2-3	-	TRBD2	TGTGCCATCAGATCTAGCGGGACTCCTCCTAGCACAGATACGCAGTATTTT	CAIRSSGTPPSTDTQYF
TRBV28	TRBJ1-2	-	-	TGTGCCAGCAGTTCCACGACGGGGAGAAGCTATGGCTACACCTTC	CASSSTTGRSYGYTF
TRBV7-9	TRBJ2-7	once	TRBD2	TGTGCCAGCAGCTTAGCTAGCGGGAGCTCCTACGAGCAGTACTTC	CASSLASGSSYEQYF
TRBV7-9	TRBJ2-5	-	-	TGTGCCAGCAGCCCTGGGACGGGAGAGACCCAGTACTTC	CASSPGTGETQYF
TRBV10-1	TRBJ2-7	-	-	TGCGCCAGCAGTCCAATGAGCGGGGGACAGGGCGAGCAGTACTTC	CASSPMSGGQGEQYF
TRBV5-1	TRBJ2-2	-	TRBD2	TGCGCCAGCAGCTTACTAGCGGGAGGGGGCACCGGGGAGCTGTTTTTT	CASSLLAGGGTGELFF
TRBV6-1	TRBJ1-5	-	-	TGTGCCAGCAGTGAACTACAGGCAAGGGGGACGCCCCAGCATTTT	CASSELQARGTPQHF
TRBV6-5	TRBJ2-7	-	-	TGTGCCAGCAGTACTATGACAGGCACCTACGAGCAGTACTTC	CASSTMTGTYEQYF
TRBV19	TRBJ2-5	-	-	TGTGCCAGTAGTAGGCAGGGGGGCGAGACCCAGTACTTC	CASSRQGGETQYF
TRBV28	TRBJ1-1	once	-	TGTGCCAGTTTAGGGATTTGGGACACTGAAGCTTTCTTT	CASLGIWDTEAFF
TRBV19	TRBJ1-5	-	-	TGTGCCAGTAGTACCGGACGGCTGAATCAGCCCCAGCATTTT	CASSTGRLNQPQHF
TRBV5-1	TRBJ1-1	-	-	TGCGCCAGCAGTGAGGGGGGGACTGAAGCTTTCTTT	CASSEGGTEAFF
TRBV27	TRBJ1-1	once	-	TGTGCCAGCAGTTTATCCGGGGCGGGGACTGAAGCTTTCTTT	CASSLSGAGTEAFF
TRBV18	TRBJ2-7	-	TRBD2	TGTGCCAGCTCACCTGGGAGCGGGATGTCCTACGAGCAGTACTTC	CASSPGSGMSYEQYF
TRBV10-1	TRBJ2-2	-	-	TGCGCCAGCAGTGATGGGGCCCTGAGCACCGGGGAGCTGTTTTTT	CASSDGALSTGELFF
TRBV10-1	TRBJ2-1	-	TRBD2	TGCGCCAGCAAAGAACGGGAGGTTGGTGAGCAGTTCTTC	CASKEREVGEQFF
TRBV5-6	TRBJ2-4	-	TRBD2	TGTGCCAGCAGCTTCGGACTAGACATTCAGTACTTC	CASSFGLDIQYF
TRBV7-2	TRBJ1-1	-	-	TGTGCCAGCAGCTTGGCCCGTGCGAACACTGAAGCTTTCTTT	CASSLARANTEAFF
TRBV20-1	TRBJ2-3	-	-	TGCAGTGCTAGAGATTCCCGTCCGCAGTATTTT	CSARDSRPQYF
TRBV28	TRBJ2-7	-	TRBD2	TGTGCCAGCAGTTTCATGGGAGGGGAGCAGTACTTC	CASSFMGGEQYF
TRBV18	TRBJ2-2	-	-	TGTGCCAGCTCACCGTCCCGGGAAGCCGGGGAGCTGTTTTTT	CASSPSREAGELFF
TRBV19	TRBJ1-2	-	TRBD1	TGTGCCAGTAGATGGTCAGGGGGTGACTATGGCTACACCTTC	CASRWSGGDYGYTF
TRBV6-1	TRBJ1-2	-	-	TGTGCCAGCAGCGATAGCTATGGCTACACCTTC	CASSDSYGYTF
TRBV6-4	TRBJ2-1	once	TRBD1	TGTGCCAGCAGTCGGGACAGCTACTACAATGAGCAGTTCTTC	CASSRDSYYNEQFF
TRBV6-5	TRBJ1-4	-	TRBD1	TGTGCCAGCAGTTACAGCAAGGGGGCGCCTAATGAAAAACTGTTTTTT	CASSYSKGAPNEKLFF
TRBV30	TRBJ1-1	-	-	TGTGCCTGGAGTGTCGCGCGGTGGGCTTTCTTT	CAWSVARWAFF